These 29 T cell receptor beta chains originate from one sample sequenced in a study of T cell responses to AZD1222 COVID-19 vaccine. Profiled with immunoSEQ multiplex PCR; TCRdb holds only in-frame clones, not every one. The sample lists over 95,000 clones; around nine tenths were seen once. This specimen was peripheral blood, taken on day 0 of AZD1222 vaccination. The receptor source for this set is an adult in good health.

The CDR3, as DNA: TGTGCCAGCAGCAAGCCGCAGGGGAACTCCTACAATGAGCAGTTCTTC. Residues: CASSKPQGNSYNEQFF. This chain joins TRBV7-2 and TRBJ2-1; tentative D call: TRBD1 (6 bases). In germline, CDR1 is SGHTA, CDR2 FQGNSA. Trimming took off 5 bases at V and 0 bases at J, with 14 bases between the two ends. This CDR3 has 16 residues.

V usage is TRBV19 and J usage is TRBJ2-3; weak D call: TRBD2 (5 bases). The CDR3 sequence is 17 residues long. CDR1 LNHDA and CDR2 SQIVND come from the germline V gene (reference sequence). V shed 1 base and J shed 4 bases, with 18 bases lying between them. This CDR3 reads CASSIAPQALAPDTQYF. CDR3 coding DNA: TGTGCCAGTAGTATAGCCCCACAAGCCCTAGCACCAGATACGCAGTATTTT.

This chain connects TRBV19 to TRBJ1-1, with a tentative D call TRBD1 (6 bases). Germline-derived CDR1 and CDR2 are LNHDA and SQIVND (reference sequence). The ends were cut back, 4 bases at V and 5 bases at J, with 11 bases in the middle. The CDR3 contains 13 residues. CDR3 sequence reads: CASSRGLRTEAFF. The CDR3 DNA reads as TGTGCCAGTAGTAGGGGGCTGCGGACTGAAGCTTTCTTT. Full variable domain (rest looked up from reference TRBV19 and TRBJ1-1): DGGITQSPKYLFRKEGQNVTLSCEQNLNHDAMYWYRQDPGQGLRLIYYSQIVNDFQKGDIAEGYSVSREKKESFPLTVTSAQKNPTAFYLCASSRGLRTEAFFGQGTRLTVV.

The chain combines TRBV29-1 with TRBJ2-3; D possibly uses TRBD1 or TRBD2 (5 bases each). Germline CDR1 SQVTM, CDR2 ANQGSEA. The CDR3 contains 14 residues. Deletions cut 4 bases from V and 1 base from J, with 12 bases between. CDR3 amino acids: CSVATSGRTDTQYF. In DNA, the CDR3 is TGCAGCGTTGCCACATCGGGGCGCACAGATACGCAGTATTTT.

This chain connects TRBV27 to TRBJ2-7; 10 bases line up with TRBD2. V lost 2 bases, J lost 1 base, and 8 bases stayed unmatched. This CDR3 comprises 17 residues. Germline CDR1 is MNHEY and CDR2 is SMNVEV (reference sequence). Written as DNA, the CDR3 is TGTGCCAGCAGTTTAAAGCTAGCGGGAGTGGTTTCCTACGAGCAGTACTTC. Protein product: CASSLKLAGVVSYEQYF.

The chain joins TRBV3-1 (or the pseudogene TRBV3-2) to TRBJ2-7; D uncertain. The CDR3 is 11 amino acids. Germline CDR1 is LGHDT and CDR2 is YNNKEL (reference sequence). The ends were cut back, 5 bases at V and 7 bases at J, with 9 bases in the middle. CDR3 nucleotides: TGTGCCAGCAGCTCCATGAGGGAGCAGTACTTC. Translation gives CASSSMREQYF.

V and J are TRBV30 and TRBJ1-4; a weak D match, TRBD1 (5 bases). V shed 0 bases and J shed 6 bases, with 14 bases lying between them. Germline V lookup: CDR1 GTSNPN, CDR2 SVGIG (reference sequence). The CDR3 is made up of 15 amino acids. The CDR3, as DNA: TGTGCCTGGAGTGTCGGGACCTTCGGCCATGAAAAACTGTTTTTT. As protein: CAWSVGTFGHEKLFF. The whole variable domain, remainder taken from reference TRBV30 and TRBJ1-4, is SQTIHQWPATLVQPVGSPLSLECTVEGTSNPNLYWYRQAAGRGLQLLFYSVGIGQISSEVPQNLSASRPQDRQFILSSKKLLLSDSGFYLCAWSVGTFGHEKLFFGSGTQLSVL.

The genes are TRBV24-1 and TRBJ2-1; a possible D gene is TRBD1 (6 bases). Trimming took off 0 bases at V and 7 bases at J, with 12 bases between the two ends. Germline values: CDR1 KGHDR, CDR2 SFDVKD. The CDR3 length is 15 residues. This CDR3 reads CATSDLRQAINEQFF. The CDR3 DNA sequence: TGTGCCACCAGTGATTTGCGACAGGCGATTAATGAGCAGTTCTTC.

This chain connects TRBV5-1 to TRBJ1-5, with D unresolved. The CDR3 covers 15 residues. The V end was cut by 0 bases, the J end by 7 bases, with 14 bases between. CDR1 and CDR2 from the germline V gene are SGHRS and YFSETQ. The DNA for the CDR3 is TGCGCCAGCAGCTTGGAGGGTAGCCGGGAGCAGCCCCAGCATTTT. It encodes CASSLEGSREQPQHF.

This clone has just one count. This chain links TRBV5-1 with TRBJ1-4, with 7 bases that match TRBD1. After removal of 3 bases from V and 3 bases from J, the junction contained 2 bases not matched to a gene. The CDR3 loop spans 14 amino acids. Germline lookup yields CDR1 SGHRS and CDR2 YFSETQ. CDR3 sequence: CASSSQGPNEKLFF. The CDR3 DNA reads TGCGCCAGCAGCTCACAGGGGCCTAATGAAAAACTGTTTTTT.

The chain is built from TRBV9 and TRBJ1-2; 7 bases match TRBD1. Unmatched junction bases numbered 18, after V lost 6 bases and J lost 7 bases. Looked up from germline, CDR1 is SGDLS and CDR2 is YYNGEE. The CDR3 length is 16 residues. CDR3 in DNA: TGTGCCAGCACCCTCATGGAGGGACAGAGTTCCTCTGGCTACACCTTC. Its protein product is CASTLMEGQSSSGYTF.

The chain joins TRBV3-1 (or the pseudogene TRBV3-2) to TRBJ1-2; D not certain. The germline V gene encodes CDR1 LGHDT and CDR2 YNNKEL (reference sequence). The CDR3 sequence is 16 residues long. V lost 0 bases, J lost 6 bases, and 17 bases lay in between. CDR3 region: CASSQDPFTAANGYTF. CDR3 bases: TGTGCCAGCAGCCAAGACCCCTTCACAGCGGCAAATGGCTACACCTTC.

The rearrangement uses TRBV28 and TRBJ2-6; 9 bases are a match to TRBD1. V shed 5 bases, J shed 2 bases, and the junction held 10 bases outside the gene matches. Germline V gene lookup returns CDR1 MDHEN and CDR2 SYDVKM. This CDR3 has 18 amino acids. In DNA, the CDR3 is TGTGCCAGCAGTGCCGCCGGGACAGGGACTCCTGGGGCCAACGTCCTGACTTTC. Its protein product is CASSAAGTGTPGANVLTF.

V is TRBV28 and J is TRBJ2-1; D gene unclear. The CDR3 is 15 amino acids. Germline values: CDR1 MDHEN, CDR2 SYDVKM. Trimming shortened V by 5 bases and J by 6 bases, and 17 bases separated the two germline ends. The CDR3 nucleotides are TGTGCCAGCAGTCTAAGTGGTGGCGGAGCCAATGAGCAGTTCTTC. As protein: CASSLSGGGANEQFF.

The V call is TRBV5-1, the J call TRBJ1-2; no definite D call. The V gene lost 0 bases and the J gene lost 0 bases, with 9 bases spanning the gap. The V gene's germline CDR1 is SGHRS and CDR2 YFSETQ. This CDR3 comprises 15 residues. This CDR3 reads CASSLAVSSNYGYTF. The CDR3 region has the DNA TGCGCCAGCAGCTTGGCAGTCAGCTCTAACTATGGCTACACCTTC. The full variable domain, rest sourced from reference TRBV5-1 and TRBJ1-2, is KAGVTQTPRYLIKTRGQQVTLSCSPISGHRSVSWYQQTPGQGLQFLFEYFSETQRNKGNFPGRFSGRQFSNSRSEMNVSTLELGDSALYLCASSLAVSSNYGYTFGSGTRLTVV.

This clone has a single count. The chain couples TRBV7-8 to TRBJ2-1, with 8 positions matching TRBD1. From germline, CDR1 is SGHVS and CDR2 FQNEAQ. V dropped 5 bases and J dropped 6; count of bases not matched to a gene: 6. The CDR3 runs 14 residues. The CDR3 nucleotides are TGTGCCAGCAGCCCAGGACAGGGCCCCAATGAGCAGTTCTTC. Protein sequence: CASSPGQGPNEQFF.

This sequence joins TRBV7-8 and TRBJ2-3, with 7 bases identical to TRBD1. The CDR3 consists of 17 residues. Germline values: CDR1 SGHVS, CDR2 FQNEAQ. The V segment lost 2 bases and the J segment 4 bases; nucleotides outside the gene matches: 12. The CDR3 coding sequence is TGTGCCAGCAGCTTACAACCGGACAGGATAACATCAGATACGCAGTATTTT. Amino acids: CASSLQPDRITSDTQYF.

The rearrangement joins TRBV6-1 to TRBJ2-7; no clear D gene. V was pared by 3 bases and J by 3 bases, with 12 bases between. This CDR3 has 14 amino acids. Looked up from germline, CDR1 is MNHNS and CDR2 is SASEGT. CDR3 nucleotides: TGTGCCAGCAGTGAGGGCCGATGGCGCTACGAGCAGTACTTC. It yields the protein CASSEGRWRYEQYF.

This clone was picked up many times. The chain is built from TRBV28 and TRBJ2-2, with D uncertain. The CDR3 is 14 residues long. V shed 4 bases and J shed 7 bases, with 13 bases lying between them. The germline V gene encodes CDR1 MDHEN and CDR2 SYDVKM. CDR3 sequence: CASSSLSSYGELFF. The CDR3 DNA follows: TGTGCCAGCAGTTCTCTCTCGAGCTACGGGGAGCTGTTTTTT.

The chain carries TRBV19 and TRBJ2-2; weak D call: TRBD1 (5 bases). CDR1 is LNHDA, CDR2 SQIVND, per germline (reference sequence). The ends were cut back, 7 bases at V and 4 bases at J, with 13 bases in the middle. This CDR3 region has 14 residues. The CDR3 sequence is CASTLDTRTGELFF. In DNA, the CDR3 is TGTGCCAGTACGTTGGACACTCGCACCGGGGAGCTGTTTTTT.

This chain connects TRBV6-1 to TRBJ1-6; no firm D call. The CDR3 is made up of 15 amino acids. V lost 3 bases and J 10 bases, leaving 16 bases between the germline ends. Germline-derived CDR1 and CDR2 are MNHNS and SASEGT. CDR3 loop: CASSEITSAGSPLHF. The CDR3 bases are TGTGCCAGCAGTGAGATAACCTCGGCAGGATCACCCCTCCACTTT.

This clone turned up a few times. V is TRBV7-3 and J is TRBJ2-3, with 7 bases identical to TRBD2. Looked up from germline, CDR1 is SGHTA and CDR2 is FQGTGA. The V segment lost 4 bases and the J segment 2 bases; nucleotides outside the gene matches: 9. CDR3 length equals 16 residues. The CDR3 region has the DNA TGTGCCAGCAGCTCCGCAGGCGGGAGATACACAGATACGCAGTATTTT. It encodes CASSSAGGRYTDTQYF.

This chain links TRBV28 with TRBJ2-1, with TRBD2 as a possible D gene (6 bases). Germline V lookup: CDR1 MDHEN, CDR2 SYDVKM. CDR3 length: 14 amino acids. The V end was cut by 6 bases, the J end by 0 bases, with 9 bases between. The CDR3 region is CASRIGSSYNEQFF. DNA of the CDR3: TGTGCCAGCAGAATCGGGAGCTCCTACAATGAGCAGTTCTTC. The full variable domain, rest sourced from reference TRBV28 and TRBJ2-1, is DVKVTQSSRYLVKRTGEKVFLECVQDMDHENMFWYRQDPGLGLRLIYFSYDVKMKEKGDIPEGYSVSREKKERFSLILESASTNQTSMYLCASRIGSSYNEQFFGPGTRLTVL.

This rearrangement joins TRBV5-1 to TRBJ2-5, with D perhaps TRBD2 (6 bases). The germline V gene encodes CDR1 SGHRS and CDR2 YFSETQ. There are 14 residues in the CDR3. Trimming removed 0 bases from V and 5 bases from J, with 11 bases in between. The CDR3 nucleotides are TGCGCCAGCAGCTTGGGGGCGGGACGGGAGACCCAGTACTTC. Encoded protein: CASSLGAGRETQYF.

This chain uses TRBV9 with TRBJ2-5; 7 bases fit TRBD1. Germline CDR1 is SGDLS and CDR2 is YYNGEE. The CDR3 spans 15 residues. After removal of 3 bases from V and 3 bases from J, the junction contained 8 bases not matched to a gene. The CDR3 loop reads CASSALGGREETQYF. The CDR3, as DNA: TGTGCCAGCAGCGCCCTAGGGGGCAGGGAAGAGACCCAGTACTTC.

The chain has TRBV7-8 and TRBJ2-7; the D gene is possibly TRBD1 (5 bases). Germline V gene sequence: CDR1 SGHVS, CDR2 FQNEAQ. The V gene lost 5 bases and the J gene lost 7 bases, with 21 bases spanning the gap. This CDR3 spans 15 amino acids. The CDR3 region is CASSLVRTRSGEQYF. CDR3 nucleotide sequence: TGTGCCAGCAGCCTAGTCCGGACACGGAGTGGGGAGCAGTACTTC.

The chain is built from TRBV12-5 and TRBJ2-3; a weak D match, TRBD2 (5 bases). The length of the CDR3 is 19 residues. Germline lookup yields CDR1 LGHNT and CDR2 FRNRAP. With 4 bases removed from V and 3 bases from J, the gap between germline ends came to 26 bases. The CDR3 here is CASGSKPPRQTIRTDTQYF. DNA for the CDR3: TGTGCTAGTGGTTCGAAACCTCCGCGGCAGACTATTCGGACAGATACGCAGTATTTT.

J is TRBJ1-1 and V is TRBV5-1; 8 bases are a match to TRBD1. Looked up from germline, CDR1 is SGHRS and CDR2 is YFSETQ. The CDR3 is 15 residues long. After removal of 4 bases from V and 4 bases from J, the junction contained 9 bases not matched to a gene. The chain's CDR3 is CASSPRTGFSTEAFF. In DNA form, the CDR3 reads TGCGCCAGCAGCCCGAGGACAGGGTTCAGCACTGAAGCTTTCTTT.

The chain links TRBV3-1 (or the pseudogene TRBV3-2) to TRBJ2-3; 7 positions agree with TRBD2. The CDR3 spans 16 residues. Germline trimming cut 4 bases from V and 2 bases from J; bases unmatched to any gene: 9. The germline V gene has CDR1 LGHDT and CDR2 YNNKEL (reference sequence). CDR3 DNA: TGTGCCAGCAGCCCTGCTAGCGGCATCTACACAGATACGCAGTATTTT. Protein sequence: CASSPASGIYTDTQYF.